This TCR beta chain was captured in a study of cytotoxic CD8 clonotypes in ibrutinib-treated CLL. Study summary: The response samples were taken once patients had been treated for a median of approximately 13 months, range 6 to 36. General observations from the study: Treatment left the uncommon public clonotypes either contracted or stable in frequency. The study found baseline clonality above age-matched healthy donors, tracking circulating CD8+ T-cell counts.

CDR1 is SGHRS and CDR2 is YFSETQ in the germline V gene. Trimming pared 0 bases from V and 3 bases from J, leaving 12 bases between. CDR3 length: 15 amino acids. Generated by immunoSEQ multiplex PCR, the TCRdb table keeps only in-frame clones and is missing some. This repertoire shows approximately 45,000 clones, 60% to 75% found once; its top ten account for around 13%. Comments on this clone: The target antigen is unknown.

The sequences come from PBMCs, collected after 12 months of ibrutinib treatment. The genes are TRBV5-1 and TRBJ1-1; possible D gene TRBD1, 6 bases. The TCR was taken from a human donor with chronic lymphocytic leukemia. This CDR3 reads CASSLVAGAYTEAFF. In nucleotides, the CDR3 is TGCGCCAGCAGCTTGGTCGCGGGGGCATACACTGAAGCTTTCTTT.